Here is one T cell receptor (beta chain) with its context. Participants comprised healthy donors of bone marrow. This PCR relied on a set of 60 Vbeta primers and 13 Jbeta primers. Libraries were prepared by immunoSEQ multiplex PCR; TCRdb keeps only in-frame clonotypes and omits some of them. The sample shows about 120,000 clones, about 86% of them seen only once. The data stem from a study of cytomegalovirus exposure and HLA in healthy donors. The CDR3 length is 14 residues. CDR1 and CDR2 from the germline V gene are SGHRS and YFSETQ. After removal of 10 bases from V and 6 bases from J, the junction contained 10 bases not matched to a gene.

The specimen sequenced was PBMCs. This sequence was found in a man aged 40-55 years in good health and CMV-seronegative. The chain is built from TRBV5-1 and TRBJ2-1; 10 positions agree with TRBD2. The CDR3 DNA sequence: TGCGCCGCAGGCATAGCGGGGGGCCTCAATGAGCAGTTCTTC. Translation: CAAGIAGGLNEQFF.